A selection of T cell receptor beta chains follows, all from one sample in a study of CD8 T cells in ankylosing spondylitis. A single record per CDR3 protein comes from TCRdb applying MiXCR to the 5' RACE reads. This sample has roughly 670,000 distinct CDR3 sequences; under 20% occur once, and the top ten carry about 19%. Sequenced material: blood, either unsorted or a sorted T cell fraction (not recorded which). These receptors all stem from a male donor with ankylosing spondylitis. Both conserved end residues are part of each CDR3. The order of the fields is CDR3 protein, CDR3 DNA, J gene, clone size, V gene, D gene. A D gene is named only where the DNA matches it firmly. Some rows have no size entry. The others give once, few or many, or a class for an expanded clone.

CSARIQGVGEKLFF TGCAGTGCTAGGATTCAGGGCGTGGGTGAAAAACTGTTTTTT TRBJ1-4 - TRBV20-1 -
CASSLFVTSTDTQYF TGCGCCAGCAGCTTGTTTGTGACCAGCACAGATACGCAGTATTTT TRBJ2-3 few TRBV5-1 -
CASSLSTAAWPGLAVAGEQFF TGTGCCAGCAGCTTGAGTACAGCAGCTTGGCCGGGACTAGCGGTTGCGGGAGAGCAGTTCTTC TRBJ2-1 - TRBV5-6 TRBD2
CSARIRVDEQYF TGCAGTGCTAGGATCAGGGTGGACGAGCAGTACTTC TRBJ2-7 - TRBV20-1 -
CASSGTLGSYEQYF TGTGCCAGCAGCGGGACTTTGGGATCCTACGAGCAGTACTTC TRBJ2-7 - TRBV2 -
CASSTRGGRGGLYEQYF TGTGCCAGCAGCACCCGAGGGGGCAGGGGGGGATTGTACGAGCAGTACTTC TRBJ2-7 few TRBV11-2 -
CCGQGNEKLFF TGCTGCGGACAGGGAAATGAAAAACTGTTTTTT TRBJ1-4 - TRBV20-1 TRBD1
CASSPPTQHGEAFF TGCGCCAGCAGTCCTCCGACCCAACATGGTGAAGCTTTCTTT TRBJ1-1 - TRBV5-1 -
CASSQGSGTTDTQYF TGTGCCAGCAGCCAAGGAAGCGGGACGACAGATACGCAGTATTTT TRBJ2-3 - TRBV4-2 TRBD2
CASSTPERGRSGYTF TGTGCCAGCAGTACACCAGAGAGGGGCAGGAGCGGCTACACCTTC TRBJ1-2 - TRBV28 -
CASSYTLMGTEAFF TGTGCCAGCAGTTACACCCTAATGGGGACTGAAGCTTTCTTT TRBJ1-1 many TRBV6-5 -
CASSYERGEFYEQYF TGTGCCAGCTCGTATGAGCGGGGGGAATTCTACGAGCAGTACTTC TRBJ2-7 - TRBV18 TRBD2
CASSLGGARVTDTQYF TGTGCCAGCAGCTTGGGCGGGGCGAGAGTCACAGATACGCAGTATTTT TRBJ2-3 - TRBV5-6 -
CSARDRLTENTGELFF TGCAGTGCTAGAGATAGGCTGACCGAGAACACCGGGGAGCTGTTTTTT TRBJ2-2 - TRBV20-1 -
CASSLARTSVGYQETQYF TGTGCCAGCAGTTTAGCCCGGACTAGTGTGGGGTACCAAGAGACCCAGTACTTC TRBJ2-5 - TRBV28 TRBD2
CAIRPDGGPDTQYF TGTGCCATCAGGCCGGACGGTGGGCCAGATACGCAGTATTTT TRBJ2-3 - TRBV10-3 -
CASSNVNEQFF TGTGCCAGCAGTAATGTCAATGAGCAGTTCTTC TRBJ2-1 many TRBV12-3/TRBV12-4 -
CASSQVSQAGGPLHF TGCGCCAGCAGCCAAGTTTCCCAGGCCGGGGGACCCCTCCACTTT TRBJ1-6 - TRBV4-1 -
CATGAPTGRSEAFF TGTGCCACCGGGGCCCCGACAGGGAGGTCTGAAGCTTTCTTT TRBJ1-1 - TRBV2 TRBD1
CSVGLAAANYGYTF TGCAGCGTCGGGTTGGCAGCCGCTAACTATGGCTACACCTTC TRBJ1-2 many TRBV29-1 -
CASSFSRGVQETQYF TGTGCCAGCAGTTTCTCGCGGGGGGTCCAAGAGACCCAGTACTTC TRBJ2-5 - TRBV28 TRBD2
CASSIRGGMNTGELFF TGTGCCAGTAGTATAAGAGGGGGCATGAACACCGGGGAGCTGTTTTTT TRBJ2-2 - TRBV19 TRBD1
CSARAQTGSQDTQYF TGCAGTGCTAGAGCACAGACAGGGAGTCAAGATACGCAGTATTTT TRBJ2-3 - TRBV20-1 TRBD1
CASSFGGIGRNTEAFF TGTGCCAGCAGCTTTGGGGGTATTGGGAGAAACACTGAAGCTTTCTTT TRBJ1-1 - TRBV7-3 -
CSARDGQGDTEAFF TGCAGTGCTAGAGATGGGCAGGGGGACACTGAAGCTTTCTTT TRBJ1-1 - TRBV20-1 TRBD1
CSVARGQGYNEQFF TGCAGCGTCGCCCGGGGACAGGGATACAATGAGCAGTTCTTC TRBJ2-1 - TRBV29-1 TRBD1
CASSPSRISGEKLFF TGCGCCAGCTCCCCGAGCAGGATATCGGGTGAAAAACTGTTTTTT TRBJ1-4 many TRBV5-1 -
CASSFFDTGELFF TGTGCCAGCAGTTTTTTTGACACCGGGGAGCTGTTTTTT TRBJ2-2 few TRBV27 -
CASSLTYRTSGGVEQFF TGTGCCAGCAGCTTGACTTACCGGACTAGCGGGGGGGTGGAGCAGTTCTTC TRBJ2-1 - TRBV7-9 TRBD2
CSVRISYEQYF TGCAGCGTTCGAATCTCCTACGAGCAGTACTTC TRBJ2-7 - TRBV29-1 -
CATSDWGHGQPQHF TGTGCCACCAGTGATTGGGGCCACGGTCAGCCCCAGCATTTT TRBJ1-5 few TRBV24-1 -
CSAPRGEPPYEQYF TGCAGTGCTCCCCGGGGCGAACCTCCCTACGAGCAGTACTTC TRBJ2-7 few TRBV20-1 -
CASSQGGQAIYEQYF TGTGCCAGCAGTCAGGGAGGACAGGCGATCTACGAGCAGTACTTC TRBJ2-7 few TRBV7-3 -
CASSMGGGPIYEQYF TGTGCCAGCAGTATGGGTGGGGGTCCGATCTACGAGCAGTACTTC TRBJ2-7 - TRBV6-1 -
CASSQTSGRTYEQYF TGTGCCAGCAGCCAGACTAGCGGCCGTACCTACGAGCAGTACTTC TRBJ2-7 - TRBV13 TRBD2
CASSLRLGSSYEQYF TGTGCCAGCAGTCTCCGACTAGGATCCTCCTACGAGCAGTACTTC TRBJ2-7 few TRBV13 -
CSASSRLSKSSYNSPLHF TGCAGTGCTAGTTCGAGGCTCTCTAAGAGCTCCTATAATTCACCCCTCCACTTT TRBJ1-6 - TRBV20-1 -
CASSFRVEAFF TGTGCCAGCAGTTTTAGGGTTGAAGCTTTCTTT TRBJ1-1 - TRBV12-3/TRBV12-4 -
CSAPPLDRDYGYTF TGCAGTGCCCCACCCTTAGACAGGGACTATGGCTACACCTTC TRBJ1-2 - TRBV20-1 TRBD1
CASSLWPTEAFF TGTGCCAGCAGCTTGTGGCCCACTGAAGCTTTCTTT TRBJ1-1 few TRBV5-4 -
CASSPGSEQFF TGTGCCAGCAGCCCGGGGAGCGAGCAGTTCTTC TRBJ2-1 many TRBV7-2 -
CASSPQGEYYEQYF TGTGCCAGCAGCCCACAGGGAGAATACTACGAGCAGTACTTC TRBJ2-7 few TRBV6-1 -
CASSLADRGLDTQYF TGTGCCAGCAGCTTGGCAGACAGGGGGCTGGATACGCAGTATTTT TRBJ2-3 - TRBV5-6 TRBD1
CASIKGSHTNEKLFF TGTGCCAGCATAAAGGGGAGTCATACTAATGAAAAACTGTTTTTT TRBJ1-4 few TRBV6-1 -
CASSPAKGHEQFF TGTGCCAGCTCACCCGCCAAGGGCCATGAGCAGTTCTTC TRBJ2-1 - TRBV18 -
CSVGQGITAEAFF TGCAGCGTTGGACAGGGGATAACAGCTGAAGCTTTCTTT TRBJ1-1 many TRBV29-1 TRBD1
CSASSADQGSAQYF TGCAGTGCCAGCAGTGCGGACCAGGGATCGGCGCAGTATTTT TRBJ2-3 - TRBV20-1 -
CASSLGGQGIYSNQPQHF TGTGCCAGCAGTTTAGGAGGTCAGGGGATCTATAGCAATCAGCCCCAGCATTTT TRBJ1-5 - TRBV12-3/TRBV12-4 -
CAWSVRGRGNTEAFF TGTGCCTGGAGTGTAAGGGGCAGGGGCAACACTGAAGCTTTCTTT TRBJ1-1 once TRBV30 -
CASSQTGTGDYGYTF TGCGCCAGCAGCCAAACCGGGACAGGGGACTATGGCTACACCTTC TRBJ1-2 - TRBV5-1 TRBD1
CASSPSRDRGLDTQYF TGTGCCAGCAGCCCCAGCCGGGACAGGGGGTTAGATACGCAGTATTTT TRBJ2-3 - TRBV12-3/TRBV12-4 TRBD1
CASSQLAGQEIQYF TGTGCCAGCAGCCAACTAGCGGGGCAAGAGATCCAGTACTTC TRBJ2-5 - TRBV3-1 TRBD2
CASSRTSGGFRYEQYF TGTGCCAGCAGCCGGACTAGCGGGGGGTTTCGCTACGAGCAGTACTTC TRBJ2-7 few TRBV12-3/TRBV12-4 TRBD2
CASRTTGGDYGYTF TGTGCCAGCAGAACAACAGGGGGCGACTATGGCTACACCTTC TRBJ1-2 - TRBV12-3/TRBV12-4 TRBD1
CASSVALAGAYSNEQFF TGTGCCAGCAGCGTTGCCCTAGCGGGAGCGTATTCCAATGAGCAGTTCTTC TRBJ2-1 many TRBV9 TRBD2
CASSLPDSTYEQYF TGTGCCAGCAGCTTACCTGACAGTACCTACGAGCAGTACTTC TRBJ2-7 - TRBV7-2 -
CASSLGPSRFNTEAFF TGTGCCAGCAGCCTGGGACCGTCTCGCTTTAACACTGAAGCTTTCTTT TRBJ1-1 - TRBV12-3/TRBV12-4 -
CASSRLRDRGNSPLHF TGTGCCAGCAGCCGACTCCGAGACAGGGGTAATTCACCCCTCCACTTT TRBJ1-6 many TRBV7-9 TRBD1
CASSQESRGLYEQYF TGCGCCAGCAGCCAAGAGTCGCGGGGGCTATACGAGCAGTACTTC TRBJ2-7 - TRBV4-1 -
CASSEAGPYYGYTF TGTGCCAGCAGTGAAGCGGGACCGTACTATGGCTACACCTTC TRBJ1-2 few TRBV6-1 -